A single sample is the source of the 10 T cell receptor beta chains below, sequenced in a study of T cell responses to AZD1222 COVID-19 vaccine. Sequenced by immunoSEQ multiplex PCR; TCRdb stores in-frame clones only, minus some. Among about 120,000 clones listed, more than 80% were seen once. The input for sequencing was peripheral blood, taken on day 0 of AZD1222 vaccination. The receptor set was obtained from an adult in good health.

The chain couples TRBV19 to TRBJ1-5; 9 bases are a match to TRBD1. V lost 7 bases to trimming and J lost 3 bases; unmatched junction nucleotides: 7. From germline, CDR1 is LNHDA and CDR2 SQIVND (reference sequence). The CDR3 spans 15 residues. The CDR3, as DNA: TGTGCCAGTATTTTGACAGGGGGTAACAATCAGCCCCAGCATTTT. This translates into CASILTGGNNQPQHF.

V usage is TRBV6-1 and J usage is TRBJ1-3; possible D gene TRBD1, 5 bases. The germline V and J ends were trimmed by 3 bases and 0 bases, with 15 bases remaining between them. CDR1 MNHNS and CDR2 SASEGT come from the germline V gene. The CDR3 is 17 amino acids. Here the CDR3 reads CASSESLTAFSGNTIYF. The DNA for the CDR3 is TGTGCCAGCAGTGAGTCATTGACAGCCTTCTCTGGAAACACCATATATTTT.

The V call is TRBV5-1, the J call TRBJ2-7, with D unresolved. In germline, CDR1 is SGHRS, CDR2 YFSETQ. The CDR3 is 13 residues long. Trimming shortened V by 4 bases and J by 3 bases, and 11 bases separated the two germline ends. The CDR3 coding sequence is TGCGCCAGCAGCCCGGACCCTAGCTACGAGCAGTACTTC. It encodes CASSPDPSYEQYF.

The CDR3 loop reads CASTGQGASGYTF. The DNA for the CDR3 is TGTGCCAGCACGGGACAGGGGGCTTCGGGCTACACCTTC. The rearrangement joins TRBV27 to TRBJ1-2; 12 positions agree with TRBD1. Germline CDR1 reads MNHEY; CDR2 reads SMNVEV (reference sequence). After removal of 7 bases from V and 8 bases from J, the junction contained 5 bases not matched to a gene. The CDR3 has 13 residues.

The CDR3 DNA is TGTGCCTGGAGTGTCGGCGGGATTGCAGGGGAGCTGTTTTTT. Translation gives CAWSVGGIAGELFF. The chain has TRBV30 and TRBJ2-2; possibly TRBD2 for D (6 bases). From germline, CDR1 is GTSNPN and CDR2 SVGIG (reference sequence). V was shortened by 0 bases and J by 8 bases, with 13 bases between the two germline ends. The CDR3 sequence is 14 residues long.

The genes are TRBV7-3 and TRBJ1-1; 10 bases map to TRBD1. V was pared by 4 bases and J by 0 bases, with 8 bases of the junction left unmatched. The CDR3 has 17 residues. Germline V lookup: CDR1 SGHTA, CDR2 FQGTGA. CDR3 protein: CASSSDRGRFVNTEAFF. The CDR3 DNA sequence: TGTGCCAGCAGCTCCGACAGGGGGCGATTCGTGAACACTGAAGCTTTCTTT.

This chain uses TRBV30 with TRBJ1-5; no definite D call. The germline gives CDR1 GTSNPN, CDR2 SVGIG (reference sequence). This CDR3 region has 13 residues. V lost 2 bases and J lost 4, with 9 bases in between. Here the CDR3 DNA reads TGTGCCTGGAGTACGGACGGGAATCAGCCCCAGCATTTT. Amino acids: CAWSTDGNQPQHF.

In its sample, this clone was seen once. The chain couples TRBV5-4 to TRBJ2-2, with 8 bases identical to TRBD1. CDR1 is SGHNT, CDR2 YYREEE, per germline (reference sequence). The CDR3 totals 15 residues. V lost 2 bases, J lost 6 bases, and 6 bases stayed unmatched. The CDR3 bases are TGTGCCAGCAGCTTACAGGGGGGTGAGGCCGGGGAGCTGTTTTTT. It encodes CASSLQGGEAGELFF.

V is TRBV18 and J is TRBJ1-1, with D possibly matching TRBD1 (5 bases). The CDR3 contains 13 residues. V shed 5 bases and J shed 1 base, with 8 bases lying between them. CDR1 is KGHSH and CDR2 is LQKENI in the germline V gene. The CDR3 is CASSIDRNTEAFF. The DNA for the CDR3 is TGTGCCAGCTCAATTGACAGGAACACTGAAGCTTTCTTT.

The genes are TRBV6-2 or TRBV6-3 and TRBJ1-2; D remains ambiguous. Germline loops: CDR1 MNHEY, CDR2 SVGEGT. V lost 4 bases and J lost 4, with 22 bases in between. The CDR3 spans 17 residues. DNA for the CDR3: TGTGCCAGCAGTTTCGGTTGGGATTCCTCAGCTTTCTATGGCTACACCTTC. Amino acid sequence: CASSFGWDSSAFYGYTF.